The 3 T cell receptor beta chains in this list originate from one sample, sequenced in a study of blood T cell repertoires in COVID-19. Sequencing was performed with immunoSEQ multiplex PCR; in TCRdb, only in-frame clones are kept and a portion is missing. Seen here are some 360,000 clones, 80% to 90% observed once, and the top ten hold roughly 2.1%. What was sequenced was peripheral blood. Source of these receptors: a woman in her sixties or seventies with COVID-19, enrolled during active disease.

Points on this clone: Other DNA variants within this sample encode the same CDR3. The chain joins TRBV3-1 (or the pseudogene TRBV3-2) to TRBJ1-6; D is unclear. V gave up 3 bases and J gave up 9 bases, with 9 bases separating them. CDR1 LGHDT and CDR2 YNNKEL come from the germline V gene (reference sequence). The CDR3 spans 13 residues. This CDR3 is CASSQVGGSPLHF. The CDR3 nucleotides are TGTGCCAGCAGCCAGGTTGGAGGTTCACCCCTCCACTTT.

The rearrangement uses TRBV18 and TRBJ2-5, with D tentatively TRBD1 (6 bases). V shed 10 bases and J shed 5 bases, with 17 bases lying between them. The CDR3 has 13 residues. The V gene's germline CDR1 is KGHSH and CDR2 LQKENI. CDR3 in DNA: TGTGCCACGAAGGACAGCCTGGTGGAGACCCAGTACTTC. Translating gives CATKDSLVETQYF.

The chain uses TRBV2 and TRBJ1-2; 8 bases match TRBD1. The CDR3 spans 14 residues. The germline V gene encodes CDR1 SNHLY and CDR2 FYNNEI. V dropped 1 base and J dropped 7; count of bases not matched to a gene: 5. CDR3: CASSEGTGWLGYTF. The CDR3 DNA is TGTGCCAGCAGTGAAGGGACAGGGTGGCTTGGCTACACCTTC. The full variable domain, rest sourced from reference TRBV2 and TRBJ1-2, is EPEVTQTPSHQVTQMGQEVILRCVPISNHLYFYWYRQILGQKVEFLVSFYNNEISEKSEIFDDQFSVERPDGSNFTLKIRSTKLEDSAMYFCASSEGTGWLGYTFGSGTRLTVV.